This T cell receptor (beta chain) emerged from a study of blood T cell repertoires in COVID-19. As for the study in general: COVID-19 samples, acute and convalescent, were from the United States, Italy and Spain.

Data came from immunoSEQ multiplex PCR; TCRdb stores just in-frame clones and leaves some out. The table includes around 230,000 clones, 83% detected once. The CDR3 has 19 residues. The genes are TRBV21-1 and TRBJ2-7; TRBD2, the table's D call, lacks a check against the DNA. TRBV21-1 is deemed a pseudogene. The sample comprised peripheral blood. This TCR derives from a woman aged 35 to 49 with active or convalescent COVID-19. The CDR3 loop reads CASSKALRTSGRQFYEQYF. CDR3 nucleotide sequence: TGTGCCAGCAGCAAAGCGCTCAGGACTAGCGGGAGGCAGTTCTACGAGCAGTACTTC.